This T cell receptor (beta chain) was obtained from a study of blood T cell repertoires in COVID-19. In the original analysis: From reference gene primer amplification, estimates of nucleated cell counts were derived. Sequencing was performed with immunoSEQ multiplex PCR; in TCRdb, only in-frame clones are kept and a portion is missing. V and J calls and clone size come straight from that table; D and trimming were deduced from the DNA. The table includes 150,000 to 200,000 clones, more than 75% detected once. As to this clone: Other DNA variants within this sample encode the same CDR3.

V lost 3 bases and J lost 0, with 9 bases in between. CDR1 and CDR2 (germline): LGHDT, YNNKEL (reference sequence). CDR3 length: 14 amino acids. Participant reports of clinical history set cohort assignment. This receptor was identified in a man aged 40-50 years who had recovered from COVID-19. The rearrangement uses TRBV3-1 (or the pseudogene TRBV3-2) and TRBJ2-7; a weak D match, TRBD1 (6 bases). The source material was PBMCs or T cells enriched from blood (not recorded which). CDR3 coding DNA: TGTGCCAGCAGCCAGGGGGCGGGCTCCTACGAGCAGTACTTC. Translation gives CASSQGAGSYEQYF.